This T cell receptor (beta chain) was identified during a study of cytomegalovirus exposure and HLA in healthy donors. Across the whole study: Early release data held tens of millions of unique TCRs from HLA-typed donors. Whole-study findings and limits: In an earlier analysis, most TCR beta V segments were productive about 87% or about 30% of the time. Relative to the approximately 670-donor mean, N-insertions were reportedly fewer in an Asian-associated ancestry cluster in a later analysis.

Turning to this clone: Its antigen remains unknown.

Amplification used 60 Vbeta primers and 13 Jbeta primers. The method was immunoSEQ multiplex PCR; TCRdb's version includes in-frame clones alone and lacks a portion of them. Here the sample table reports approximately 190,000 clones. This receptor was obtained from a man younger than 45 in good health and CMV-seronegative. The material sequenced was PBMCs.

This chain's CDR3 is CASSERAGALFF. CDR3 DNA sequence: TGTGCCAGCAGTGAACGAGCGGGGGCACTGTTTTTT. The J gene is TRBJ1-4, the V gene TRBV2, with D tentatively TRBD1 (6 bases). Germline V gene lookup returns CDR1 SNHLY and CDR2 FYNNEI. The V and J ends lost 2 bases and 13 bases respectively, with 11 bases between them. The CDR3 has 12 amino acids.